This is a list of T cell receptor beta chains from one sample in a study of blood T cell repertoires in COVID-19. The table came from immunoSEQ multiplex PCR; TCRdb's copy has only in-frame clones and leaves some out. The data hold fewer than 300,000 clones, with approximately 82% observed a single time. Input material: PBMCs or T cells enriched from blood (not recorded which). The receptors here all came from a man aged 35 to 55 who had been exposed to COVID-19. Each CDR3 is given with its conserved first and last residue. The D gene is left open where the match is weak. Clone size is stated in some rows and not others, as once, few, many or a class when expanded.

CDR3nt	CDR3aa	abundance	v_gene	j_gene	len	d_gene
TGTGCCACCAGTGGACTAGAAAGATACAATGAGCAGTTCTTC	CATSGLERYNEQFF	NA	TRBV24-1	TRBJ2-1	14	NA
TGTGCCAGCAGCCAAGAGCGAGTTAGCGAGAGGAATGAGCAGTTCTTC	CASSQERVSERNEQFF	NA	TRBV3-1/TRBV3-2	TRBJ2-1	16	NA
TGTGCCAGCAGCTTAGGTACAGTATGGGTTTTCTTT	CASSLGTVWVFF	NA	TRBV7-9	TRBJ1-1	12	NA
TGTGCCAGCACCATAGGGGATTTAAGAATCGAAGCTTTCTTT	CASTIGDLRIEAFF	few	TRBV5-8	TRBJ1-1	14	NA
TGTGCCAGCAGTGTGGGGACAGGGGTCGGAAACACCATATATTTT	CASSVGTGVGNTIYF	NA	TRBV2	TRBJ1-3	15	TRBD1
TGTGCCAGCAGCCCATCACCAGCGGGAGTTGGGGTGCAGTACTTC	CASSPSPAGVGVQYF	NA	TRBV11-2	TRBJ2-7	15	TRBD2
TGCGCCAGCAGTGATGGGGAGGCCTATCGGGAGCAGTACTTC	CASSDGEAYREQYF	NA	TRBV10-1	TRBJ2-7	14	NA
TGTGCCAGCAGCCTAGGTAGCGGGAGCGTCTACGAGCAGTACTTC	CASSLGSGSVYEQYF	NA	TRBV7-3	TRBJ2-7	15	TRBD2
TGCGCCAGCAGCTCCCCGACAGGGGGGGTTACGAATGAGCAGTTCTTC	CASSSPTGGVTNEQFF	NA	TRBV5-1	TRBJ2-1	16	TRBD1
TGTGCCAGCAGTGGGGGGACAGGGTGGGACACCGGGGAGCTGTTTTTT	CASSGGTGWDTGELFF	NA	TRBV25-1	TRBJ2-2	16	TRBD1
TGCGCCAGCAGCTTGGTTCCGGACACCCAGGATAACGAGCAGTACTTC	CASSLVPDTQDNEQYF	NA	TRBV5-1	TRBJ2-7	16	NA
TGTGCCAGCAGACGACTCGGCTCTGGTTTGGTCGCTGAAGCTTTCTTT	CASRRLGSGLVAEAFF	NA	TRBV19	TRBJ1-1	16	NA
TGTGCCTGGACTCAGGGCCATGAGCAGTTCTTC	CAWTQGHEQFF	NA	TRBV30	TRBJ2-1	11	NA
TGTGCCAGCAGCCAGACTAGCGTCAATGAGCAGTTCTTC	CASSQTSVNEQFF	NA	TRBV4-2	TRBJ2-1	13	TRBD2
TGTGCCAGCAGCCAAGGTTCTCTCGGGAGAGAGACCCAGTACTTC	CASSQGSLGRETQYF	NA	TRBV3-1/TRBV3-2	TRBJ2-5	15	NA
TGTGCCTGGACGGACAGCAACTATGGCTACACCTTC	CAWTDSNYGYTF	NA	TRBV30	TRBJ1-2	12	NA
TGTGCCAGTAGTACTACGTATACCGGGGACAGAGGTGAAGCTTTCTTT	CASSTTYTGDRGEAFF	NA	TRBV19	TRBJ1-1	16	TRBD1
TGCAGTGCTCTGCGTGGAAACACCATATATTTT	CSALRGNTIYF	NA	TRBV20-1	TRBJ1-3	11	NA
TGCAGCGTTGAGGGCCGAATGAACACTGAAGCTTTCTTT	CSVEGRMNTEAFF	NA	TRBV29-1	TRBJ1-1	13	NA
TGTGCCAGCAGCTGGGACAGGGGGCCCTACGAGCAGTACTTC	CASSWDRGPYEQYF	NA	TRBV11-2	TRBJ2-7	14	TRBD1
TGTGCCAGTAGTATTGGACTGGTCTATGGCTACACCTTC	CASSIGLVYGYTF	few	TRBV19	TRBJ1-2	13	NA
TGTGCCAGCCTTAGCGGGAGGGCCACCGATACGCAGTATTTT	CASLSGRATDTQYF	NA	TRBV19	TRBJ2-3	14	TRBD2
TGCGCCAGCAGTTATGGACAGGGCACAGATACGCAGTATTTT	CASSYGQGTDTQYF	NA	TRBV5-1	TRBJ2-3	14	TRBD1
TGTGCCAGCAGGTCGGGAGATACGCAGTATTTT	CASRSGDTQYF	NA	TRBV2	TRBJ2-3	11	NA
TGTGCCAGCAGGGCACCCGGGACAGTAGCTTTCTTT	CASRAPGTVAFF	few	TRBV27	TRBJ1-1	12	TRBD1
TGTGCCTGGAGTCTAGGAAGGGGTTGGCAGTTCTTC	CAWSLGRGWQFF	NA	TRBV30	TRBJ2-1	12	NA
TGTGCCAGCACCTTAGCGGTCGGGGAGCTGTTTTTT	CASTLAVGELFF	few	TRBV28	TRBJ2-2	12	NA
TGTGCCAGCAGCTTAGAACAACAAGAGACCCAGTACTTC	CASSLEQQETQYF	NA	TRBV11-2	TRBJ2-5	13	NA
TGTGCCATCAGTGATTCGGCTTTCCGTCGAGGGAGGGCCTCCCACGAGCAGTACTTC	CAISDSAFRRGRASHEQYF	NA	TRBV10-3	TRBJ2-7	19	TRBD2
TGTGCCAGCAGTTTACGAGGGACAAATCAGCCCCAGCATTTT	CASSLRGTNQPQHF	NA	TRBV27	TRBJ1-5	14	NA
TGTGCCAGCATGGGCGGGGAGAAAAACATTCAGTACTTC	CASMGGEKNIQYF	once	TRBV27	TRBJ2-4	13	NA
TGTGCCAGCAGTCCGACAGGGTCAGACAATCAGCCCCAGCATTTT	CASSPTGSDNQPQHF	NA	TRBV11-2	TRBJ1-5	15	TRBD1
TGCAGTGCTACGCCAGGGGGCCGGATCCACTTT	CSATPGGRIHF	NA	TRBV20-1	TRBJ1-6	11	TRBD1
TGTGCCACCAGGAGACTAGCGGGAGGTCAACAGACCCAGTACTTC	CATRRLAGGQQTQYF	NA	TRBV15	TRBJ2-5	15	TRBD2
TGTGCCAGCCTACTCACAGGGGGCGTAATGAACACTGAAGCTTTCTTT	CASLLTGGVMNTEAFF	NA	TRBV7-9	TRBJ1-1	16	TRBD1
TGTGCCAGCAGCCACCTTGGGAGGGCCGGGGAGCTGTTTTTT	CASSHLGRAGELFF	NA	TRBV3-1/TRBV3-2	TRBJ2-2	14	TRBD2
TGCGCCAGCAGCTTGGACGGGAGGGCGGGTTCTCGGAATGAGCAGTTCTTC	CASSLDGRAGSRNEQFF	NA	TRBV5-1	TRBJ2-1	17	TRBD2
TGTGCCAGCAAAACCGGGACAGCAAATGAAAAACTGTTTTTT	CASKTGTANEKLFF	NA	TRBV7-2	TRBJ1-4	14	TRBD1
TGTGCCAGTAGTACAGGGTTACGGCAGCCCCAGCATTTT	CASSTGLRQPQHF	NA	TRBV19	TRBJ1-5	13	NA
TGTGCCAGTAGTACATACTCTCCGGGACAGGGGAGGAATGAGCAGTTCTTC	CASSTYSPGQGRNEQFF	NA	TRBV19	TRBJ2-1	17	TRBD1
TGTGCCAGCAGCCCTTGGGTACCCAACAGACACTCTGGAAACACCATATATTTT	CASSPWVPNRHSGNTIYF	NA	TRBV7-9	TRBJ1-3	18	NA
TGTGCCAGCAGTAGTCGGTGGAGCGACGAGCAGTACTTC	CASSSRWSDEQYF	NA	TRBV7-3	TRBJ2-7	13	NA
TGTGCCAGTAGCCGGGTACCTGAAGCTTTCTTT	CASSRVPEAFF	NA	TRBV19	TRBJ1-1	11	NA
TGTGCCACCAGTGAGGCTAGCGGTTACTCCTACAATGAGCAGTTCTTC	CATSEASGYSYNEQFF	NA	TRBV24-1	TRBJ2-1	16	TRBD2